What follows are 7 T cell receptor beta chains derived from one specimen sequenced in a study of blood T cell repertoires in COVID-19. The data were produced by immunoSEQ multiplex PCR, yet TCRdb's version contains in-frame clones alone and is incomplete. The sample lists fewer than 300,000 clones, approximately 89% occurring once. Sequencing was carried out using peripheral blood. The receptors were gathered from a woman in her twenties or thirties with COVID-19, enrolled during active disease.

This clone was counted a single time. The chain links TRBV6-1 to TRBJ1-1, with a weak D call TRBD1 (5 bases). Trimming removed 3 bases from V and 5 bases from J, with 16 bases in between. This CDR3 is built from 15 residues. Per germline, CDR1 MNHNS and CDR2 SASEGT. The CDR3 DNA follows: TGTGCCAGCAGTGACGGTTGGGAAGGGGTAACTGAAGCTTTCTTT. It encodes CASSDGWEGVTEAFF.

Worth noting for this clone: Other DNA sequences in the same sample also yield this CDR3. The chain recombines TRBV3-1 (or the pseudogene TRBV3-2) with TRBJ1-5, with 8 bases identical to TRBD1. This CDR3 has 15 amino acids. Germline CDR1 LGHDT, CDR2 YNNKEL (reference sequence). V trimming: 2 bases; J trimming: 1 base; junction bases outside the gene matches: 1. The CDR3, as DNA: TGTGCCAGCAGCCAAACAGGGGGGAGCAATCAGCCCCAGCATTTT. Translated: CASSQTGGSNQPQHF.

The chain recombines TRBV28 with TRBJ1-2; D is perhaps TRBD1 (6 bases). There are 13 residues in the CDR3. Germline-derived CDR1 and CDR2 are MDHEN and SYDVKM. V gave up 3 bases and J gave up 4 bases, with 9 bases separating them. The CDR3 DNA sequence: TGTGCCAGCAGTTTGAGGGGGACCTATGGCTACACCTTC. This codes for CASSLRGTYGYTF.

The chain recombines TRBV5-1 with TRBJ1-1; D gene unclear. The CDR3 contains 13 residues. Trimming pared 3 bases from V and 5 bases from J, leaving 11 bases between. Germline V lookup: CDR1 SGHRS, CDR2 YFSETQ. Here the CDR3 DNA reads TGCGCCAGCAGCTCTTATGGAGGTACTGAAGCTTTCTTT. This gives the protein CASSSYGGTEAFF.

The chain carries TRBV7-9 and TRBJ1-5; TRBD1 agrees at 9 bases. Germline V CDR1 and CDR2: SEHNR, FQNEAQ (reference sequence). V was clipped by 5 bases and J by 8 bases; unmatched bases: 7. CDR3 length: 14 amino acids. The CDR3 protein is CASSRTGEWEPQHF. CDR3 sequence (DNA): TGTGCCAGCAGCCGGACAGGGGAATGGGAGCCCCAGCATTTT.

This chain joins TRBV7-8 and TRBJ2-3; D is undetermined. V lost 5 bases, J lost 0 bases, and 9 bases lay in between. This CDR3 contains 14 residues. Per the germline V gene, CDR1 is SGHVS and CDR2 is FQNEAQ. This CDR3 reads CASSLMSSTDTQYF. For the CDR3, the DNA is TGTGCCAGCAGCCTTATGTCTAGCACAGATACGCAGTATTTT.

This sequence joins TRBV27 and TRBJ1-5; D possibly corresponds to TRBD1 (6 bases). Germline V gene data show CDR1 as MNHEY and CDR2 as SMNVEV (reference sequence). Trimming removed 6 bases from V and 5 bases from J, with 17 bases in between. The CDR3 has 15 residues. CDR3: CASSRRRDIDQPQHF. DNA of the CDR3: TGTGCCAGCAGCCGACGACGGGACATCGATCAGCCCCAGCATTTT.